This TCR beta chain was sequenced in a study of molecular identifiers for immune sequencing clone quantification listed by TCRdb under 2018. About the investigation overall: For a replicate experiment, the RNA from either 20,000 or 100,000 naive CD8 T cells was divided into five aliquots, and four of those aliquots went on to sequencing. CD8 T cells were used in a methods study to benchmark molecular-identifier clustering-based TCR repertoire sequencing (MIDCIRS) and TCR RNA copy counting. Points the paper makes about the study in general: Without barcode sub-clustering, chimeric consensus sequences inflated TCR diversity; chimeras reached as high as 47%. Modeling indicated about 3 TCR RNA copies recovered per cell, compared with 9.5 to 10 by digital PCR, which implies a capture efficiency of around 30%. A single cell's worth of spiked-in Jurkat TCR RNA was reported detectable even among some 920,000 naive CD8 T cells. The naive libraries included spiked-in Jurkat TCR RNA (roughly 11 copies' worth), and this RNA is not part of the donor repertoire. In CMV-specific effector cells, clones with more than 20 RNA copies accounted for over 97% of molecules, whereas in naive cells such clones accounted for under 1%. The sizes of highly expanded clones could end up underestimated when identical TCR molecules share a barcode.

To prepare the library, PCR was applied. Sequencer: Illumina HiSeq 4000. Bulk TCR libraries were generated as previously described, with the TCR primers listed in Table S5 used. The Qiagen AllPrep DNA/RNA kit was used to purify total RNA. Reads from multiple sequencing runs of the same library were pooled before analysis. The source study handled its data this way. Reads were retained only if their TCR constant sequence matched exactly, and those retained reads were trimmed to 150 nt and grouped according to their 12-nt molecular barcodes. Reads inside each barcode group were sub-clustered using a 15% Levenshtein threshold, and a quality-weighted consensus sequence was constructed for each RNA molecule. Non-functional sequences were filtered out, along with any lower-count sequence sitting one edit away from another sequence. On the basis of fitting two negative binomial distributions, barcode sub-clusters with fewer than 20% of the maximum read count were discarded. Through fastp at Q25 and MiXCR, TCRdb rebuilt clones from the public reads, retaining in-frame beta chains. Every CDR3 protein is listed once, alongside the most common genes and DNA of its rows. It is TCRdb's table, rather than the study itself, that gives the V and J calls and clone size. In this sample the table shows around 470,000 distinct CDR3 sequences, about 22% of which occur a single time. Of the sample, 0.7% to 1% falls within the top ten clones.

The germline V and J ends show losses of 3 bases and 0 bases respectively, and no gene match explains 4 bases of the junction. The CDR3 starts with the cysteine, ends with the phenylalanine, and has 15 residues. Only the CDR3 portion is preserved as DNA: 45 bases, with reading frame beginning at the first base. Libraries of naive CD8 T cells were built from anywhere between about 17,000 and 1,000,000 sorted cells, with 10%, 30% or 50% of the purified RNA used. On a BD FACSAria II, naive CD8 T cells were FACS-sorted as CD8+CD4-CCR7+CD45RA+ and collected into RLT Plus buffer. Under 11 TCR copies' worth of Jurkat RNA were spiked into about 20,000-1,000,000 naive CD8 T cell samples to test detection sensitivity. Enrichment of CD8 T cells was performed with RosetteSep CD8+ T Cell Enrichment Cocktail and Ficoll-Paque, after which ACK red cell lysis was carried out. Concerning this clonotype itself: What this receptor recognizes is not known. No much larger clonotype is one base removed from it; base qualities were not supplied.

Sample: naive CD8+ T cells from blood, with Jurkat cell RNA spiked in. Read against the paper, the sample's cell subset or site label means: FACS-sorted CD8+CD4-CCR7+CD45RA+ naive T cells. The rearrangement combines TRBV12-3 or TRBV12-4 with TRBJ2-5; TRBD1 matches 7 bases in the middle. The clonotype comes from a human donor in good health. Some libraries in this study had Jurkat cell RNA spiked in. The CDR3 region: CASSFPGTDQETQYF. The sequence in DNA is TGTGCCAGCAGTTTCCCTGGGACAGACCAAGAGACCCAGTACTTC.